The next 20 T cell receptor beta chains were all read from a single sample in a study of Graves' ophthalmopathy and Graves' hyperthyroidism. Amplified TCR beta CDR3 regions were obtained using RNA transcripts as template. RT-PCR in the first round used HTBI primers; a second-round multiplex PCR followed. TCRdb fed the multiplex PCR reads into MiXCR, producing one record per CDR3 protein. The data show 340,000 or so distinct CDR3 sequences, about a sixth seen once. Sequencing used peripheral blood. Receptor source: an adult man with Graves' ophthalmopathy.

About this clonotype itself: A much larger clone differs from this one at a single base, so this may be a read error. As the CDR3 is not closed by the conserved phenylalanine or tryptophan, this likely results from a read error. The chain joins TRBV24-1 to TRBJ2-2; D is possibly TRBD1 or TRBD2 (5 bases each). Looked up from germline, CDR1 is KGHDR and CDR2 is SFDVKD. V lost 6 bases to trimming and J lost 8 bases, with 12 bases between them. The CDR3 covers 13 residues. CDR3 loop: CATSPGASGELFI. CDR3 coding DNA: TGTGCCACCAGTCCCGGGGCATCGGGGGAGCTGTTTATT.

The chain carries TRBV6-1 and TRBJ1-2; maybe TRBD1 (5 bases). CDR1 is MNHNS, CDR2 SASEGT, per germline. CDR3 size: 13 residues. The ends were cut back, 2 bases at V and 8 bases at J, with 12 bases in the middle. CDR3 in amino acids: CASSEMPGRGYTF. The CDR3 region has the DNA TGTGCCAGCAGTGAAATGCCAGGGAGAGGCTACACCTTC.

This clonotype was observed many times. The chain carries TRBV12-3 or TRBV12-4 and TRBJ1-6, with 9 bases lining up with TRBD1. V shed 8 bases, J shed 5 bases, and the junction held 7 bases outside the gene matches. The CDR3 covers 15 residues. The CDR3 loop reads CASSPTGGNNSPLHF. The CDR3 DNA is TGTGCCAGCTCTCCGACAGGGGGTAATAATTCACCCCTCCACTTT.

This clonotype was detected only once. The CDR3 protein is CASQEVGWSSGSSYEQYF. The CDR3 DNA follows: TGTGCCAGCCAGGAAGTGGGGTGGAGTAGCGGGAGCTCCTACGAGCAGTACTTC. The genes are TRBV6-1 and TRBJ2-7, with 9 bases aligning to TRBD2. Germline values: CDR1 MNHNS, CDR2 SASEGT. J gave up 0 bases and V 8 bases, and 17 bases lay outside the gene matches. CDR3 size: 18 residues.

This clonotype was found many times. The chain joins TRBV20-1 to TRBJ1-2, with D maybe TRBD1 (5 bases). V was pared by 3 bases and J by 3 bases, with 11 bases between. CDR1 is DFQATT, CDR2 SNEGSKA, per germline (reference sequence). This CDR3 region has 13 residues. The CDR3 here is CSARIGGDYGYTF. The CDR3 DNA reads as TGCAGTGCTAGGATCGGGGGTGACTATGGCTACACCTTC.

This clonotype was observed at least ten times. This CDR3 is CAWSVPGANVLTF. The CDR3 DNA is TGTGCCTGGAGTGTCCCTGGGGCCAACGTCCTGACTTTC. This sequence joins TRBV30 and TRBJ2-6; D not certain. CDR3 length: 13 amino acids. Trimming took 0 bases from V and 2 from J, leaving 2 bases between them. CDR1 GTSNPN and CDR2 SVGIG come from the germline V gene (reference sequence).

This clonotype was recorded many times. J is TRBJ2-7 and V is TRBV4-1, with 8 bases fitting TRBD2. This CDR3 spans 14 amino acids. V was pared by 1 base and J by 6 bases, with 5 bases of the junction left unmatched. CDR1 is MGHRA, CDR2 YSYEKL, per germline. CDR3 sequence reads: CASSQASGSGEQYF. For the CDR3, the DNA is TGCGCCAGCAGCCAAGCCAGCGGGAGTGGCGAGCAGTACTTC.

In this sample, this clonotype turned up many times. The V gene is TRBV5-1, the J gene TRBJ2-3; 9 bases agree with TRBD2. With 2 bases clipped from V and 1 base from J, the junction kept 2 bases outside the gene matches. CDR1 SGHRS and CDR2 YFSETQ come from the germline V gene. The CDR3 consists of 15 residues. For the CDR3, the DNA is TGCGCCAGCAGCTTCGCGGGGGGGGGCACAGATACGCAGTATTTT. Translating it yields CASSFAGGGTDTQYF.

This clonotype was detected many times. The chain joins TRBV30 to TRBJ1-1, with D possibly TRBD1 on 5 matching bases. Per germline, CDR1 GTSNPN and CDR2 SVGIG (reference sequence). This CDR3 comprises 12 residues. V was shortened by 1 base and J by 6 bases, with 9 bases between the two germline ends. The CDR3 bases are TGTGCCTGGAGTGCACGGGGCTCTGAAGCTTTCTTT. Its translation is CAWSARGSEAFF.

This clonotype has ten or more counts. The V gene is TRBV6-5, the J gene TRBJ2-3; D is unclear. Deletions cut 6 bases from V and 6 bases from J, with 19 bases between. Germline CDR1 reads MNHEY; CDR2 reads SVGAGI. The CDR3 is made up of 15 amino acids. The CDR3 nucleotides read TGTGCCAGCAGCTCCCCTACACGATCAGCCGATACGCAGTATTTT. Protein sequence: CASSSPTRSADTQYF.

The sample holds many counts of this clonotype. The chain employs TRBV20-1 and TRBJ1-2; D is perhaps TRBD1 (6 bases). Germline lookup yields CDR1 DFQATT and CDR2 SNEGSKA (reference sequence). V lost 3 bases to trimming and J lost 2 bases, with 22 bases between them. The CDR3 extends over 17 amino acids. CDR3 nucleotide sequence: TGCAGTGCTAGTGGGGGGTTTAATAGGCAGGGGAACTATGGCTACACCTTC. Its protein product is CSASGGFNRQGNYGYTF.

This clonotype was seen many times. The chain employs TRBV15 and TRBJ1-5; D gene uncertain. The CDR3 totals 15 residues. The V end lost 0 bases, the J end lost 4 bases, and 10 bases lay between the germline ends. The germline CDR1 and CDR2 sequences are LNHNV and YYDKDF (reference sequence). CDR3 amino acids: CATSRDLGGNQPQHF. CDR3 sequence (DNA): TGTGCCACCAGCAGAGATCTAGGAGGGAATCAGCCCCAGCATTTT.

This clonotype was counted at least ten times. The rearrangement uses TRBV7-2 and TRBJ1-5; maybe TRBD1 (5 bases). Germline-derived CDR1 and CDR2 are SGHTA and FQGNSA. V shed 2 bases and J shed 7 bases, with 12 bases lying between them. The CDR3 has 14 amino acids. CDR3 nucleotides: TGTGCCAGCAGCTTATTGGGCCGGGGCCAGCCCCAGCATTTT. Encoded protein: CASSLLGRGQPQHF.

The chain couples TRBV18 to TRBJ1-1; 7 positions agree with TRBD1. The CDR3 has 15 amino acids. Germline V gene lookup returns CDR1 KGHSH and CDR2 LQKENI. J was trimmed by 6 bases and V by 3 bases; bases with no gene match: 10. In DNA, the CDR3 is TGTGCCAGCTCACCCCAACAGGGGTTGGGTTCTGAAGCTTTCTTT. Translation gives CASSPQQGLGSEAFF.

The V call is TRBV6-1, the J call TRBJ1-3; D gene uncertain. Per the germline V gene, CDR1 is MNHNS and CDR2 is SASEGT. This CDR3 spans 15 amino acids. V was shortened by 6 bases and J by 0 bases, with 12 bases between the two germline ends. In DNA form, the CDR3 reads TGTGCCAGCAGGGAGGGTATCTACTCTGGAAACACCATATATTTT. Encoded protein: CASREGIYSGNTIYF.

Remarks on this clonotype: A much larger clone differs from this one at a single base, so this may be a read error. The chain recombines TRBV28 with TRBJ1-2; D may be TRBD1 (5 bases). Germline CDR1 MDHEN, CDR2 SYDVKM. The CDR3 spans 15 residues. The CDR3 region has the DNA TGTGTCAGCAGTTTGTGGGGGGAACCTAACTATGGCTACACCTTC. Translated: CVSSLWGEPNYGYTF.

This clonotype was seen at least ten times. This chain joins TRBV6-1 and TRBJ1-1; weak D call: TRBD1 (5 bases). Germline lookup yields CDR1 MNHNS and CDR2 SASEGT. With 6 bases removed from V and 1 base from J, the gap between germline ends came to 12 bases. The CDR3 is 14 amino acids. The CDR3 sequence: CASSRGRSNTEAFF. DNA of the CDR3: TGTGCCAGCAGCCGGGGACGGTCGAACACTGAAGCTTTCTTT.

The rearrangement joins TRBV29-1 to TRBJ2-7; 7 bases are shared with TRBD1. Trimming cost V 7 bases and J 3 bases; bases outside gene matches: 6. CDR3 size: 12 residues. The V gene's germline CDR1 is SQVTM and CDR2 ANQGSEA. The CDR3 DNA is TGCAGCGCCTCGCCAGGGGGCTACGAGCAGTACTTC. Translating it yields CSASPGGYEQYF.

This clonotype was observed at least ten times. The chain employs TRBV4-3 and TRBJ1-2; D gene unclear. Trimming took off 1 base at V and 5 bases at J, with 17 bases between the two ends. CDR3 size: 16 residues. Looked up from germline, CDR1 is LGHNA and CDR2 is YSLEER. CDR3 in DNA: TGCGCCAGCAGCCAAGCTTCCAAAAGGGCGGCATATGGCTACACCTTC. It encodes CASSQASKRAAYGYTF.

The chain is built from TRBV15 and TRBJ1-2, with 7 bases fitting TRBD1. The trim removed 3 bases at V and 8 bases at J, leaving 9 bases unmatched. The CDR3 loop spans 14 amino acids. Germline V gives CDR1 LNHNV, CDR2 YYDKDF (reference sequence). CDR3 nucleotide sequence: TGTGCCACCAGCAGGGGGACAGACCCAAAAGGCTACACCTTC. Amino acid sequence: CATSRGTDPKGYTF.